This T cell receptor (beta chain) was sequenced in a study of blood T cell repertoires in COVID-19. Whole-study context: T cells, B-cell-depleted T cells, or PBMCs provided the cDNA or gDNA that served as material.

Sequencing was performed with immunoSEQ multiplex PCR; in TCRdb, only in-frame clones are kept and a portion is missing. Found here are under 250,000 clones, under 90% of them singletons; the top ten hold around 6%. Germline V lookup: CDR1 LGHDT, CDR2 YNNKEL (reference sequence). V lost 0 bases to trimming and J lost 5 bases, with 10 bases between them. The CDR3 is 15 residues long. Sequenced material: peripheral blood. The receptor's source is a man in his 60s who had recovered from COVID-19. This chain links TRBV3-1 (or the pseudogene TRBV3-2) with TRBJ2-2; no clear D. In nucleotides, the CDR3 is TGTGCCAGCAGCCAAGATTTCGCGCCTACCGGGGAGCTGTTTTTT. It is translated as CASSQDFAPTGELFF.